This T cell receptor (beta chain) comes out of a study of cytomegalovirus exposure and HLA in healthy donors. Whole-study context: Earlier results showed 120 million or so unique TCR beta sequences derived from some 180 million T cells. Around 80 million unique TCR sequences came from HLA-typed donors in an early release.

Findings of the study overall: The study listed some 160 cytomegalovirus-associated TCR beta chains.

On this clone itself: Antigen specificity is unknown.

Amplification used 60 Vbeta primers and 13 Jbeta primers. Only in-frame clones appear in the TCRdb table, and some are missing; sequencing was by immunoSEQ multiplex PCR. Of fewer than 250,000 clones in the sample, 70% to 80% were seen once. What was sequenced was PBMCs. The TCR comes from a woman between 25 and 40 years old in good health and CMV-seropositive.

The CDR3 reads CASTEQGYEQYF. The CDR3 DNA is TGTGCCAGCACAGAGCAGGGGTACGAGCAGTACTTC. V gene TRBV2 combines with J gene TRBJ2-7; D possibly corresponds to TRBD1 (6 bases). This CDR3 contains 12 residues. Germline values: CDR1 SNHLY, CDR2 FYNNEI. V dropped 7 bases and J dropped 4 bases, with 11 bases sitting between them.